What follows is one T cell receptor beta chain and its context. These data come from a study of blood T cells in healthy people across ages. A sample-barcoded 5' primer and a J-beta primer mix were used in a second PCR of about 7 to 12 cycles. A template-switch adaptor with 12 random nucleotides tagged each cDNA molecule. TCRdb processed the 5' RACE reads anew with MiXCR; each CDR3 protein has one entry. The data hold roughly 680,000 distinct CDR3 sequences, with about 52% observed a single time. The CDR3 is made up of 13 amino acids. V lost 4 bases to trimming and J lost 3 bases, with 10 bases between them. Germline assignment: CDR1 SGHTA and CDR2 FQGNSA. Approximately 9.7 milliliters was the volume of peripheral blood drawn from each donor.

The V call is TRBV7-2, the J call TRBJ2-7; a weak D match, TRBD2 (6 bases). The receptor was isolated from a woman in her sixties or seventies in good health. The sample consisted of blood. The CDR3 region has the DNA TGTGCCAGCAGCTCTCCCGGGGGCTACGAGCAGTACTTC. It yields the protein CASSSPGGYEQYF.